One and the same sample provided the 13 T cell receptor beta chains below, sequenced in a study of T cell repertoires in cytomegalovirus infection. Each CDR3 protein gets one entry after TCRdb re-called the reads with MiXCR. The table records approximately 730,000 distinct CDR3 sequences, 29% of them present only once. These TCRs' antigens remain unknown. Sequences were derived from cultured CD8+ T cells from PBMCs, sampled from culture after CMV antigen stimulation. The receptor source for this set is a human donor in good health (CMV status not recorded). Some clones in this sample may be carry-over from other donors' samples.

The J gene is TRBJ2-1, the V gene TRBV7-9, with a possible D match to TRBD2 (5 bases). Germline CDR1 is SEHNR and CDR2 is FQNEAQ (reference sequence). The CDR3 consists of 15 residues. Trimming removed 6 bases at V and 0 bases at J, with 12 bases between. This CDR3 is CASRSPGSSYNEQFF. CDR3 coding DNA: TGTGCCAGCAGGTCGCCGGGGAGCTCCTACAATGAGCAGTTCTTC. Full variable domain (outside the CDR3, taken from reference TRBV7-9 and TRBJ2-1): DTGVSQNPRHKITKRGQNVTFRCDPISEHNRLYWYRQTLGQGPEFLTYFQNEAQLEKSRLLSDRFSAERPKGSFSTLEIQRTEQGDSAMYLCASRSPGSSYNEQFFGPGTRLTVL.

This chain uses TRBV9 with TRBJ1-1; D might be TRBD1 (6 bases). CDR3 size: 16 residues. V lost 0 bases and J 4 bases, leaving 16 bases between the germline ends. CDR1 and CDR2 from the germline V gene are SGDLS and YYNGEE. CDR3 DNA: TGTGCCAGCAGCGTAGCTGACGGGGGGCTTTTCACTGAAGCTTTCTTT. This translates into CASSVADGGLFTEAFF.

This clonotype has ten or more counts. In DNA, the CDR3 is TGTGCCAGCAGTCCGGGACAGAATAATGAGCAGTTCTTC. Protein product: CASSPGQNNEQFF. This sequence joins TRBV27 and TRBJ2-1; 7 bases align to TRBD1. CDR1 is MNHEY and CDR2 is SMNVEV in the germline V gene (reference sequence). The ends lost 5 bases at V and 7 bases at J; junction bases unmatched: 5. There are 13 residues in the CDR3.

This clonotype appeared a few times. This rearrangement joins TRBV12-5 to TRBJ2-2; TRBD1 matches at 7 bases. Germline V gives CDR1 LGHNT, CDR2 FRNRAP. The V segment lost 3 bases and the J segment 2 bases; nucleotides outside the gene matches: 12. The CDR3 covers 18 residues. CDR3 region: CASGFDTGTEPNTGELFF. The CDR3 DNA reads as TGTGCTAGTGGTTTCGACACGGGGACAGAGCCTAACACCGGGGAGCTGTTTTTT.

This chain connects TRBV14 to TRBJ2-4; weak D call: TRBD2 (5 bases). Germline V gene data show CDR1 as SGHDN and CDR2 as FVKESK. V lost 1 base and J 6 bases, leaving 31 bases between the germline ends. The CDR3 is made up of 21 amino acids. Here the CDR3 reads CASSQGHDYLARESPRNIQYF. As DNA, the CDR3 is TGTGCCAGCAGCCAAGGGCATGACTATTTGGCTCGGGAATCTCCCCGAAACATTCAGTACTTC.

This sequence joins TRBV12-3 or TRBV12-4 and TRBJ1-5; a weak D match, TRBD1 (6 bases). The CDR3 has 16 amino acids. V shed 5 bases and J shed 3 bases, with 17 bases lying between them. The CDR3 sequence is CASSPPGQAFNQPQHF. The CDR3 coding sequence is TGTGCCAGCAGTCCCCCGGGACAAGCTTTCAATCAGCCCCAGCATTTT.

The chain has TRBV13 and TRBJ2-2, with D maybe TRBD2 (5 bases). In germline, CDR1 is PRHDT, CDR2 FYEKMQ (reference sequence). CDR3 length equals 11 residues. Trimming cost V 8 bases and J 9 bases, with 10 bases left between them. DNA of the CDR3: TGTGCCAGCTCGGGGAACCGGGAGCTGTTTTTT. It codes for CASSGNRELFF.

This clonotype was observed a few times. CDR3 nucleotide sequence: TGTGCCAGCAGTGAAAGGACAGGGGTCTTTCAGCCCCAGCATTTT. Its protein product is CASSERTGVFQPQHF. The chain carries TRBV6-1 and TRBJ1-5, with 9 bases lining up with TRBD1. Germline CDR1 is MNHNS and CDR2 is SASEGT. The CDR3 is 15 residues long. Trimming at V came to 2 bases and at J to 6 bases, leaving 5 bases not matched to a gene.

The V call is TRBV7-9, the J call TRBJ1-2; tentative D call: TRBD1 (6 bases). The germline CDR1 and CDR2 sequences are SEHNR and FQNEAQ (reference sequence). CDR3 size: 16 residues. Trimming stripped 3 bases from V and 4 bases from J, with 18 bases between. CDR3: CASSFGAERTVYGYTF. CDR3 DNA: TGTGCCAGCAGCTTCGGGGCGGAGAGGACAGTCTATGGCTACACCTTC.

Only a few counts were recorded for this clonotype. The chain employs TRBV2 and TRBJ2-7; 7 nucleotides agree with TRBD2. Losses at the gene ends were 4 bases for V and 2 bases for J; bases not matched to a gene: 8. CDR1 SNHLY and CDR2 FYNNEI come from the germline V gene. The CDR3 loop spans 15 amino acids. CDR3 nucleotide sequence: TGTGCCAGCAGTGCGGGTCTAGCGGAGGCCTACGAGCAGTACTTC. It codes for CASSAGLAEAYEQYF.

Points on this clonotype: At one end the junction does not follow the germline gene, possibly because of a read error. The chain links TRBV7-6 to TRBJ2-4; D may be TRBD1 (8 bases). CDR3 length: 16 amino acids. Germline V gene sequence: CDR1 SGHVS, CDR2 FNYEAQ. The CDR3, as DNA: TGTGCTAGCAGCGGGGACAGGTTACTAGCCAAAAACATTCAGTACTTC. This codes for CASSGDRLLAKNIQYF. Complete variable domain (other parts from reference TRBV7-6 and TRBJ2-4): GAGVSQSPRYKVTKRGQDVALRCDPISGHVSLYWYRQALGQGPEFLTYFNYEAQQDKSGLPNDRFSAERPEGSISTLTIQRTEQRDSAMYRCASSGDRLLAKNIQYFGAGTRLSVL.

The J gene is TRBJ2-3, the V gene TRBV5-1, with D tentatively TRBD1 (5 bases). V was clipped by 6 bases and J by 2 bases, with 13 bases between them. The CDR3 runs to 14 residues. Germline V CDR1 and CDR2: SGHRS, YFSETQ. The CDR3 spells CASTPTEITDTQYF. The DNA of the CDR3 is TGCGCCAGCACTCCGACAGAGATCACAGATACGCAGTATTTT.

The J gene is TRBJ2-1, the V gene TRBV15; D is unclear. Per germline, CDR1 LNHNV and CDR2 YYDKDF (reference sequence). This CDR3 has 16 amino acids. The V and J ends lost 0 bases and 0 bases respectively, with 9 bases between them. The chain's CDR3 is CATSREGPSSYNEQFF. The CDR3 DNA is TGTGCCACCAGCAGAGAGGGCCCGAGCTCCTACAATGAGCAGTTCTTC.